The T cell receptor (beta chain) under discussion was sequenced for a study of shared clonotypes between healthy human individuals. Trimming removed 1 base at V and 4 bases at J, with 10 bases between. The CDR3 spans 14 residues. Germline V gene sequence: CDR1 SGHAT, CDR2 FQNNGV. This clone was seen just once. Assay: immunoSEQ multiplex PCR; the TCRdb copy retains only in-frame clones and omits some. The sample lists 2,500,000 or so clones, over 85% occurring once. J is TRBJ1-2 and V is TRBV11-2; D not certain. The specimen was naive CD4+ T cells from PBMCs. The subset here: CD45RA+ positively selected. This clonotype originated in a man aged 18 to 30 in good health. Some clones in this sample may be carry-over from other donors' samples. CDR3 sequence reads: CASSLAGLVYGYTF. In DNA form, the CDR3 reads TGTGCCAGCAGCTTAGCGGGTTTGGTCTATGGCTACACCTTC.